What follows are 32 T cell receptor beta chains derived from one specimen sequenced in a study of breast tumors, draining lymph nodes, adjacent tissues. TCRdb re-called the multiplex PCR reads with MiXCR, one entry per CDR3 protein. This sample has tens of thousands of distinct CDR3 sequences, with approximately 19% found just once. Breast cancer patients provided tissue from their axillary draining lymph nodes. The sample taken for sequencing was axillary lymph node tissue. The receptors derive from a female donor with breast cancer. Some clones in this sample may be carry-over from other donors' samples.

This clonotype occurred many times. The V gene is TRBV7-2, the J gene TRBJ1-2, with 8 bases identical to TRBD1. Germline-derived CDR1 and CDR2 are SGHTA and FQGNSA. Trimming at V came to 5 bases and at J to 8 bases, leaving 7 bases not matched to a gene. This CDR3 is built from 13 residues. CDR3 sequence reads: CASSPDRVGGYTF. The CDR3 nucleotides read TGTGCCAGCAGCCCGGACAGGGTGGGGGGCTACACCTTC.

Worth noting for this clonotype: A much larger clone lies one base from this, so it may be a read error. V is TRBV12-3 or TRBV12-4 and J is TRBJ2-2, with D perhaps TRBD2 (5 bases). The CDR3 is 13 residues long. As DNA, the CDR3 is TGTGCCAGCCAAGGAGCGAACACCGGGGAGCCGTTTTTT. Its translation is CASQGANTGEPFF.

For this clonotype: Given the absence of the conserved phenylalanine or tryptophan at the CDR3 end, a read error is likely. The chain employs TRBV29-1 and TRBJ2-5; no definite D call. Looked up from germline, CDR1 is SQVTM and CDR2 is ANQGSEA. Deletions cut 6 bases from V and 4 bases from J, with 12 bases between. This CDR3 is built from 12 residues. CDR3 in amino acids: CSVSDWRETQYL. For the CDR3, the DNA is TGCAGCGTCAGCGACTGGAGAGAGACCCAGTACCTC.

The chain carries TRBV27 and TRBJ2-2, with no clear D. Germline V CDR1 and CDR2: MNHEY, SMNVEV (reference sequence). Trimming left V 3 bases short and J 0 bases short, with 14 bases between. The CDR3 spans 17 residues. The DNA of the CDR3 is TGTGCCAGCAGTTTCACACCCTTAAACGCGAACACCGGGGAGCTGTTTTTT. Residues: CASSFTPLNANTGELFF.

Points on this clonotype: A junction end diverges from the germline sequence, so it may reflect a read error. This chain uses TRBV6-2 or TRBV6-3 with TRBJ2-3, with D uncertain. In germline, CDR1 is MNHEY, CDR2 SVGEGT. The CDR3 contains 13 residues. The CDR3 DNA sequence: TGTGCCGGCAGTTACGGGTACACAGATACGCAGTATTTT. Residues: CAGSYGYTDTQYF.

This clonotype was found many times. This CDR3 is CSVEGLSTDTQYF. For the CDR3, the DNA is TGCAGCGTTGAGGGCCTTAGCACAGATACGCAGTATTTT. This chain uses TRBV29-1 with TRBJ2-3; no clear D gene. The germline V gene encodes CDR1 SQVTM and CDR2 ANQGSEA. The CDR3 totals 13 residues. V lost 3 bases to trimming and J lost 0 bases, with 7 bases between them.

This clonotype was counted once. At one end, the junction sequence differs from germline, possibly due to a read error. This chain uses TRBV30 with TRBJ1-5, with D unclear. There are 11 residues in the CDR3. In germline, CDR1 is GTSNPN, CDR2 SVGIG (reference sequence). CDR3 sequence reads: CAWMRLQPQRF. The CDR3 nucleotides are TGTGCCTGGATGAGGTTGCAGCCCCAGCGTTTT.

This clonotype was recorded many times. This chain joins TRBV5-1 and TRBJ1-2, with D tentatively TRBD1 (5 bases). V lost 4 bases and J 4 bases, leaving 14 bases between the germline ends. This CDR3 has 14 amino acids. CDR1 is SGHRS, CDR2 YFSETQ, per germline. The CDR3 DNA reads TGCGCCAGCAGCGACACAGGACGAGTCTATGGCTACACCTTC. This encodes CASSDTGRVYGYTF.

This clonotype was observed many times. The CDR3 loop is CASIPPGQETQYF. DNA for the CDR3: TGTGCCAGCATCCCTCCAGGGCAAGAGACCCAGTACTTC. The chain is built from TRBV6-4 and TRBJ2-5, with D maybe TRBD1 (5 bases). Deletions cut 7 bases from V and 2 bases from J, with 11 bases between. The CDR3 loop spans 13 amino acids. Per germline, CDR1 MRHNA and CDR2 SNTAGT.

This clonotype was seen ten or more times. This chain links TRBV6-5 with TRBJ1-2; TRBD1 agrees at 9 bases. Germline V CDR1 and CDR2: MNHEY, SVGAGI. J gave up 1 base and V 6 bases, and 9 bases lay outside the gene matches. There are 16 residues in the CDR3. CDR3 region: CASSPRTGAVNYGYTF. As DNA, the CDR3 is TGTGCCAGCAGCCCTAGGACAGGGGCGGTTAACTATGGCTACACCTTC.

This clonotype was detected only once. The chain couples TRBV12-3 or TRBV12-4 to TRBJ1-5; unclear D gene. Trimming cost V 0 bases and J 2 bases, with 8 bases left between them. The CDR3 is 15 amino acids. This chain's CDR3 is CASSLAWGGNQPQHF. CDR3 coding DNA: TGTGCCAGCAGTTTAGCCTGGGGTGGCAATCAGCCCCAGCATTTT.

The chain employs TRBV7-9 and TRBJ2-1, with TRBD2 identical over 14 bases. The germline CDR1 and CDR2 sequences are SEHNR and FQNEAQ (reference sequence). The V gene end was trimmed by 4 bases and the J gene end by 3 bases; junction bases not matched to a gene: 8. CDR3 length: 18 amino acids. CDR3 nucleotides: TGTGCCAGCAGCTCGCCGGGACTAGCGGGAGCCAGCTACAATGAGCAGTTCTTC. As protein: CASSSPGLAGASYNEQFF.

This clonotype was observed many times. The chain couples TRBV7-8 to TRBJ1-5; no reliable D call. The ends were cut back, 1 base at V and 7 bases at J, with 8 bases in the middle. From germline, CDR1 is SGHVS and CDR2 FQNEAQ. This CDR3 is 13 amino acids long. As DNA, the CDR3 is TGTGCCAGCAGCTTAGTACCTGGGCAGCCCCAGCATTTT. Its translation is CASSLVPGQPQHF. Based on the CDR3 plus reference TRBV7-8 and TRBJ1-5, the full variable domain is GAGVSQSPRYKVAKRGQDVALRCDPISGHVSLFWYQQALGQGPEFLTYFQNEAQLDKSGLPSDRFFAERPEGSVSTLKIQRTQQEDSAVYLCASSLVPGQPQHFGDGTRLSIL.

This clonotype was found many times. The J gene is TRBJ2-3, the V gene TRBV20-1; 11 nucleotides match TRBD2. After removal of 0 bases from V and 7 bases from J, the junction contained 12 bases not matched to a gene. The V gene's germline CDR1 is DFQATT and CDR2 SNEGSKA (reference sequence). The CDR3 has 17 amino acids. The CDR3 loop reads CSARDLSRLAGGYTQYF. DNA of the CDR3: TGCAGTGCTAGAGATCTGTCTCGGCTAGCGGGAGGATATACGCAGTATTTT.

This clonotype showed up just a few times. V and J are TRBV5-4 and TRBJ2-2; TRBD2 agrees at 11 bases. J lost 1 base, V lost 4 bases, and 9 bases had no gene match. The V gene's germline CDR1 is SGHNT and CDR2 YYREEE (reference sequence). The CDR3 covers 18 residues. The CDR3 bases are TGTGCCAGCAGCGTTCTAGCGGGAGGTTTTGGGAACACCGGGGAGCTGTTTTTT. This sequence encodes CASSVLAGGFGNTGELFF.

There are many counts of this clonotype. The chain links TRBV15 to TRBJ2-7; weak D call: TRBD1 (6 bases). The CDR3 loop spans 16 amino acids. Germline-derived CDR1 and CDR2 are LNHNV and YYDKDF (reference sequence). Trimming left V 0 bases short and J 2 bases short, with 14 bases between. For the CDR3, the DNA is TGTGCCACCAGCAGAGACTTTACAGGGAACGCCTACGAGCAGTACTTC. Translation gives CATSRDFTGNAYEQYF. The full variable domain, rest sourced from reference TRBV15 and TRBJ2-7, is DAMVIQNPRYQVTQFGKPVTLSCSQTLNHNVMYWYQQKSSQAPKLLFHYYDKDFNNEADTPDNFQSRRPNTSFCFLDIRSPGLGDTAMYLCATSRDFTGNAYEQYFGPGTRLTVT.

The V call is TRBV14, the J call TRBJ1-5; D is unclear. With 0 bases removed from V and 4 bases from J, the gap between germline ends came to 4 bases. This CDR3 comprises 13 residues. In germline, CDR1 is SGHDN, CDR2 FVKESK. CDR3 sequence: CASSQDSNQPQHF. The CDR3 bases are TGTGCCAGCAGCCAAGATTCAAATCAGCCCCAGCATTTT.

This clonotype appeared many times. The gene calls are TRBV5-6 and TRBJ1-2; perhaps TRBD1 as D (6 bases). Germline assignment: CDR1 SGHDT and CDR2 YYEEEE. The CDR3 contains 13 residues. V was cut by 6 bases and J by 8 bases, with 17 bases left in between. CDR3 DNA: TGTGCCAGCACCCTACGACAGGCCGGGGGCTACACCTTC. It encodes CASTLRQAGGYTF. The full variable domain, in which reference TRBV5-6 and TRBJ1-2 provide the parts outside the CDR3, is DAGVTQSPTHLIKTRGQQVTLRCSPKSGHDTVSWYQQALGQGPQFIFQYYEEEERQRGNFPDRFSGHQFPNYSSELNVNALLLGDSALYLCASTLRQAGGYTFGSGTRLTVV.

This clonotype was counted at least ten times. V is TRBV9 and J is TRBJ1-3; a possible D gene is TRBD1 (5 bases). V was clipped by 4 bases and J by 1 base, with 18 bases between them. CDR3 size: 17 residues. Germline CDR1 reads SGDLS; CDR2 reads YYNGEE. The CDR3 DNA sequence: TGTGCCAGCAGCCCCGGGGCAGGGACGGGATCTGGAAACACCATATATTTT. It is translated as CASSPGAGTGSGNTIYF. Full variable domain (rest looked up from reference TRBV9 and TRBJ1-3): DSGVTQTPKHLITATGQRVTLRCSPRSGDLSVYWYQQSLDQGLQFLIQYYNGEERAKGNILERFSAQQFPDLHSELNLSSLELGDSALYFCASSPGAGTGSGNTIYFGEGSWLTVV.

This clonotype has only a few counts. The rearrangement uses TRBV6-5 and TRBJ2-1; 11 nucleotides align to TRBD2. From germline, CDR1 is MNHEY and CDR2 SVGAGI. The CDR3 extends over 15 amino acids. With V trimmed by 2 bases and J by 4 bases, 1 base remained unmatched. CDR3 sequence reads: CASSYGLAGYNEQFF. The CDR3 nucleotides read TGTGCCAGCAGTTACGGACTAGCGGGTTACAATGAGCAGTTCTTC.

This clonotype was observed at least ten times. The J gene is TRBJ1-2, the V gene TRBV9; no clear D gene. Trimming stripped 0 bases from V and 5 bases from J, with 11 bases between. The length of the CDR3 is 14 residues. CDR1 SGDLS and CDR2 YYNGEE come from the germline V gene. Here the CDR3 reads CASSVAPTDYGYTF. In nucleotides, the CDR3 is TGTGCCAGCAGCGTAGCCCCGACTGATTATGGCTACACCTTC.

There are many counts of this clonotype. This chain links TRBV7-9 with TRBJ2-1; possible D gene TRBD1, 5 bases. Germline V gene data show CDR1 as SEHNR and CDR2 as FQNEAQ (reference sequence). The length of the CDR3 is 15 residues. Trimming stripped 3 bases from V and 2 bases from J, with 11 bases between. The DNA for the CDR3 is TGTGCCAGCAGCTTTTTCCCGGACACCTACAATGAGCAGTTCTTC. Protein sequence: CASSFFPDTYNEQFF.

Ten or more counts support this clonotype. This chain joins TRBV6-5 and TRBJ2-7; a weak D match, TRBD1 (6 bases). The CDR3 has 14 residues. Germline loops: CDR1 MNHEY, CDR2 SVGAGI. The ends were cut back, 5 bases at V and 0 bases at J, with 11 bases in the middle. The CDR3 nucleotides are TGTGCCAGCAGTGTTCAGGGGAGCTCCTACGAGCAGTACTTC. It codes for CASSVQGSSYEQYF.

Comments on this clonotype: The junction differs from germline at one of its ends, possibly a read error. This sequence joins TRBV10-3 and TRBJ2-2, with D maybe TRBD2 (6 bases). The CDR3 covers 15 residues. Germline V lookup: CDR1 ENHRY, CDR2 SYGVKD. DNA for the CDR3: TGCGCCATCAGTGAGCGGAGACTAGACGCCGGGGAGCTGTTTTTT. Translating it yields CAISERRLDAGELFF.

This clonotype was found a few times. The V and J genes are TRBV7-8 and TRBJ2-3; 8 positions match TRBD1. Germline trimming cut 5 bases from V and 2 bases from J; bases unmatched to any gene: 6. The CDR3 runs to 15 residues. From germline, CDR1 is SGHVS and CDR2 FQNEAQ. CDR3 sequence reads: CASSGDRGDTDTQYF. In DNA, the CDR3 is TGTGCCAGCAGCGGCGACAGGGGTGACACAGATACGCAGTATTTT.

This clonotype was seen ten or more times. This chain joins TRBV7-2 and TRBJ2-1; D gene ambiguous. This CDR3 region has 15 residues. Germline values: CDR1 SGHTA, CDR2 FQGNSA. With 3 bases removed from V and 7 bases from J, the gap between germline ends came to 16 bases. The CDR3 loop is CASSFVQKGGNEQFF. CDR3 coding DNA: TGTGCCAGCAGCTTTGTTCAGAAGGGTGGGAATGAGCAGTTCTTC.

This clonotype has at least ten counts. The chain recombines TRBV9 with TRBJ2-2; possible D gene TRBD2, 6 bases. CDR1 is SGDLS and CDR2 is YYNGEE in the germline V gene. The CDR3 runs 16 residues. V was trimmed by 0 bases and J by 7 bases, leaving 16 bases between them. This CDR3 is CASSVEIAASGGELFF. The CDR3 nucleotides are TGTGCCAGCAGCGTAGAAATAGCGGCCTCAGGCGGGGAGCTGTTTTTT.

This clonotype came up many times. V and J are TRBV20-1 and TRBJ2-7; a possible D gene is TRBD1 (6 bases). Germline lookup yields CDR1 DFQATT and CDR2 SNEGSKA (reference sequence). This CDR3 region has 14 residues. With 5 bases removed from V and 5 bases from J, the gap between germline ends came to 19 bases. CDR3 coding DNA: TGCAGTGCTTACTCCGGGACACCTATCGACGAGCAGTACTTC. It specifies CSAYSGTPIDEQYF.

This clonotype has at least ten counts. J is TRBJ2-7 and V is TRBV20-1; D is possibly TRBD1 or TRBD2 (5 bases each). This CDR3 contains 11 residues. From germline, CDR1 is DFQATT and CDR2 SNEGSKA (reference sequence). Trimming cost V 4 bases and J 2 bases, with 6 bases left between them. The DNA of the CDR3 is TGCAGTGCTACGGGACCCTACGAGCAGTACTTC. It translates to CSATGPYEQYF.

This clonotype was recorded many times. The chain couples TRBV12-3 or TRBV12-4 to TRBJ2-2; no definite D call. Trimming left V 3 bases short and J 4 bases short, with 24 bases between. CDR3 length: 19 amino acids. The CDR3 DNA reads TGTGCCAGCAGTTTCATTACCGGTCTCTTCCGACTCTCCACCGGGGAGCTGTTTTTT. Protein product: CASSFITGLFRLSTGELFF.

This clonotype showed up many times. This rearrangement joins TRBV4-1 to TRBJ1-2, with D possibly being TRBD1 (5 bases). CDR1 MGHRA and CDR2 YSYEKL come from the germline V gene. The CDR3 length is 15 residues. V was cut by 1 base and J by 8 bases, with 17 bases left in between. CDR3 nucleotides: TGCGCCAGCAGCCAAGTCGGACACCCGGGCAAGGGCTACACCTTC. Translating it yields CASSQVGHPGKGYTF.

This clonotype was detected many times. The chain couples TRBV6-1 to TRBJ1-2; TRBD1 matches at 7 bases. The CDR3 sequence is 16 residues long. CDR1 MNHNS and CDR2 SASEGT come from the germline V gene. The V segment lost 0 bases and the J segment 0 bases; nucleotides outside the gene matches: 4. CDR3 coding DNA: TGTGCCAGCAGTGAAGCGGGGACAGCTTCTAACTATGGCTACACCTTC. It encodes CASSEAGTASNYGYTF.